Presented here are 25 T cell receptor beta chains from one specimen sequenced in a study of chemoradiotherapy in HPV16-positive cancers. Using immunoSEQ multiplex PCR, the repertoire was profiled, and TCRdb retains in-frame clones only, with some absent. The sample includes tens of thousands of clones, 80% of them seen just once. Sequencing was performed on blood, taken from a patient who underwent chemoradiotherapy. These receptors were collected from a human donor with HPV-associated anogenital cancer.

This chain connects TRBV19 to TRBJ2-6, with D hard to call. This CDR3 has 13 residues. Germline-derived CDR1 and CDR2 are LNHDA and SQIVND (reference sequence). Between the trimmed V and J ends, which lost 8 bases and 5 bases, there was a span of 10 bases. CDR3 loop: CASSPTRANVLTF. CDR3 bases: TGTGCCAGTTCTCCCACTCGGGCCAACGTCCTGACTTTC.

CDR3 sequence reads: CASSPLGRGGGEKLFF. CDR3 sequence (DNA): TGTGCCAGCTCACCCCTGGGTAGGGGAGGCGGTGAAAAACTGTTTTTT. The chain has TRBV18 and TRBJ1-4, with D maybe TRBD1 (5 bases). Germline-derived CDR1 and CDR2 are KGHSH and LQKENI. The V and J ends lost 3 bases and 7 bases respectively, with 18 bases between them. This CDR3 spans 16 amino acids.

In its sample, this clone was seen once. This chain links TRBV7-3 with TRBJ2-1, with 10 positions matching TRBD2. V dropped 4 bases and J dropped 4; count of bases not matched to a gene: 4. Germline CDR1 is SGHTA and CDR2 is FQGTGA. The length of the CDR3 is 15 residues. The DNA of the CDR3 is TGTGCCAGCAGCTCGGGAGCGGGGGGGTACAATGAGCAGTTCTTC. This translates into CASSSGAGGYNEQFF.

The chain uses TRBV19 and TRBJ1-2, with a tentative D call TRBD1 (5 bases). The CDR3 has 14 residues. The V end lost 4 bases, the J end lost 1 base, and 10 bases lay between the germline ends. Germline values: CDR1 LNHDA, CDR2 SQIVND (reference sequence). This CDR3 reads CASSRQLDNYGYTF. CDR3 bases: TGTGCCAGTAGTAGACAGCTAGATAACTATGGCTACACCTTC.

This chain links TRBV12-5 with TRBJ1-4; 7 nucleotides match TRBD1. Germline CDR1 reads LGHNT; CDR2 reads FRNRAP. V shed 0 bases and J 8 bases; nucleotides not matched to a gene: 6. The CDR3 runs to 15 residues. The CDR3 is CASGLVVQGGEKLFF. The CDR3 DNA sequence: TGTGCTAGTGGTTTGGTAGTCCAAGGGGGCGAAAAACTGTTTTTT. The full variable domain, its missing parts supplied by reference TRBV12-5 and TRBJ1-4, is DARVTQTPRHKVTEMGQEVTMRCQPILGHNTVFWYRQTMMQGLELLAYFRNRAPLDDSGMPKDRFSAEMPDATLATLKIQPSEPRDSAVYFCASGLVVQGGEKLFFGSGTQLSVL.

The chain employs TRBV19 and TRBJ2-3; D perhaps matches TRBD2 (5 bases). The ends were cut back, 1 base at V and 6 bases at J, with 8 bases in the middle. The CDR3 consists of 13 residues. Germline lookup yields CDR1 LNHDA and CDR2 SQIVND (reference sequence). The CDR3 DNA sequence: TGTGCCAGTAGTATAGGTCGGGGTGATACGCAGTATTTT. Protein sequence: CASSIGRGDTQYF.

This clone turned up a few times. The rearrangement links TRBV27 to TRBJ1-1, with 11 positions matching TRBD1. Germline V gene data show CDR1 as MNHEY and CDR2 as SMNVEV (reference sequence). This CDR3 is 13 amino acids long. V trimming: 10 bases; J trimming: 1 base; junction bases outside the gene matches: 2. The CDR3: CATGQGANTEAFF. The CDR3 DNA reads as TGTGCCACCGGACAGGGGGCGAACACTGAAGCTTTCTTT.

This chain uses TRBV6-5 with TRBJ1-1, with D possibly matching TRBD1 (5 bases). The CDR3 has 12 amino acids. V was cut by 8 bases and J by 4 bases, with 11 bases left in between. Per germline, CDR1 MNHEY and CDR2 SVGAGI. Here the CDR3 DNA reads TGTGCCAGCCACGCGGGGGGCACTGAAGCTTTCTTT. Translating it yields CASHAGGTEAFF.

The chain links TRBV6-5 to TRBJ2-7; D not certain. Germline V gene data show CDR1 as MNHEY and CDR2 as SVGAGI. The V end was cut by 9 bases, the J end by 2 bases, with 11 bases between. The CDR3 has 12 amino acids. DNA for the CDR3: TGTGCCAGTAGTACAGCAACCTACGAGCAGTACTTC. Residues: CASSTATYEQYF.

This rearrangement joins TRBV11-2 to TRBJ2-1; 15 nucleotides agree with TRBD2. V lost 2 bases to trimming and J lost 5 bases; unmatched junction nucleotides: 7. The V gene's germline CDR1 is SGHAT and CDR2 FQNNGV. The CDR3 is 18 residues long. CDR3 nucleotides: TGTGCCAGCAGCTTAAGGGGACTAGCGGGGGGCCAACACAATGAGCAGTTCTTC. Translation: CASSLRGLAGGQHNEQFF.

The CDR3 DNA sequence: TGCGCCAGCAGCTTGGGTACAGGAGGAACTGAAGCTTTCTTT. Protein sequence: CASSLGTGGTEAFF. The chain is built from TRBV5-1 and TRBJ1-1, with D tentatively TRBD1 (5 bases). CDR1 is SGHRS, CDR2 YFSETQ, per germline. The CDR3 runs 14 residues. Deletions cut 0 bases from V and 5 bases from J, with 11 bases between.

The CDR3 here is CASSLQGASNGYTF. In DNA, the CDR3 is TGTGCCAGCAGCTTGCAGGGGGCGAGCAACGGCTACACCTTC. The V call is TRBV5-4, the J call TRBJ1-2; 8 nucleotides agree with TRBD1. V dropped 1 base and J dropped 8; count of bases not matched to a gene: 7. Germline V gene sequence: CDR1 SGHNT, CDR2 YYREEE (reference sequence). CDR3 length equals 14 residues.

The gene calls are TRBV18 and TRBJ2-3, with 11 bases matching TRBD2. J was trimmed by 7 bases and V by 6 bases; bases with no gene match: 6. Germline V gene lookup returns CDR1 KGHSH and CDR2 LQKENI. This CDR3 region has 14 residues. In DNA form, the CDR3 reads TGTGCCAGCTCCGTGACTAGCGGGGATTATACGCAGTATTTT. Its protein product is CASSVTSGDYTQYF.

The rearrangement links TRBV5-1 to TRBJ2-1; D unclear. Trimming stripped 3 bases from V and 6 bases from J, with 16 bases between. This CDR3 has 15 residues. Germline lookup yields CDR1 SGHRS and CDR2 YFSETQ. CDR3 DNA sequence: TGCGCCAGCAGCTCGGTAGTTGGCAGGATCAATGAGCAGTTCTTC. Residues: CASSSVVGRINEQFF.

The CDR3: CASSQDGAALSNSPLHF. The CDR3 DNA follows: TGCGCCAGCAGCCAAGATGGGGCAGCACTCTCTAATTCACCCCTCCACTTT. The rearrangement uses TRBV4-1 and TRBJ1-6; tentatively, D is TRBD1 (5 bases). This CDR3 region has 17 residues. CDR1 MGHRA and CDR2 YSYEKL come from the germline V gene. Trimming removed 0 bases from V and 6 bases from J, with 15 bases in between.

The CDR3 protein is CASAGGILSYEQYF. CDR3 nucleotides: TGTGCCAGCGCCGGGGGCATACTTTCCTACGAGCAGTACTTC. This chain connects TRBV27 to TRBJ2-7; either TRBD1 or TRBD2 may fit D (6 bases each). The V gene lost 8 bases and the J gene lost 1 base, with 15 bases spanning the gap. The CDR3 covers 14 residues. The germline CDR1 and CDR2 sequences are MNHEY and SMNVEV (reference sequence).

The V call is TRBV9, the J call TRBJ1-5; D is unresolved. Trimming pared 1 base from V and 0 bases from J, leaving 20 bases between. Per germline, CDR1 SGDLS and CDR2 YYNGEE. This CDR3 has 19 amino acids. CDR3 amino acids: CASSVSPRHVFYSNQPQHF. The CDR3 bases are TGTGCCAGCAGCGTAAGCCCCCGACACGTATTCTATAGCAATCAGCCCCAGCATTTT.

The CDR3: CASSLYRRERGQTKDNEQFF. As DNA, the CDR3 is TGTGCCAGCAGCTTATATCGTCGGGAGCGGGGCCAAACCAAAGACAATGAGCAGTTCTTC. The rearrangement uses TRBV13 and TRBJ2-1; TRBD2 agrees at 7 bases. The CDR3 is 20 residues long. V was pared by 2 bases and J by 5 bases, with 21 bases of the junction left unmatched. Germline V gene data show CDR1 as PRHDT and CDR2 as FYEKMQ (reference sequence).

The sample holds one count of this clone. This chain connects TRBV21-1 to TRBJ1-2. TRBV21-1 is classified as a pseudogene. This CDR3 region has 15 residues. The CDR3 here is CASSLGGGAYYGYTF. CDR3 in DNA: TGTGCCAGCAGCCTAGGTGGGGGGGCCTACTATGGCTACACCTTC.

In nucleotides, the CDR3 is TGTGCCAGTTATCCTCGGGGGGTGGCCTACGAGCAGTACTTC. Its translation is CASYPRGVAYEQYF. The chain links TRBV6-1 to TRBJ2-7; 7 bases line up with TRBD2. The germline V gene has CDR1 MNHNS and CDR2 SASEGT. The CDR3 sequence is 14 residues long. After removal of 9 bases from V and 2 bases from J, the junction contained 10 bases not matched to a gene.

The chain carries TRBV4-1 and TRBJ2-7; D is uncertain. The length of the CDR3 is 15 residues. Germline loops: CDR1 MGHRA, CDR2 YSYEKL. V was cut by 0 bases and J by 3 bases, with 12 bases left in between. The CDR3 spells CASSQEGYGFYEQYF. In DNA form, the CDR3 reads TGCGCCAGCAGCCAAGAAGGGTACGGCTTCTACGAGCAGTACTTC.

The chain employs TRBV6-4 and TRBJ2-1; D could derive from TRBD1 or TRBD2 (6 bases each). From germline, CDR1 is MRHNA and CDR2 SNTAGT. V was trimmed by 6 bases and J by 4 bases, leaving 13 bases between them. The CDR3 is made up of 14 amino acids. Written as DNA, the CDR3 is TGTGCCAGCAGCCGGGGGCAGGGTTACAATGAGCAGTTCTTC. Its protein product is CASSRGQGYNEQFF.

V and J are TRBV30 and TRBJ2-5; TRBD2 matches 11 bases. The germline V gene has CDR1 GTSNPN and CDR2 SVGIG (reference sequence). V lost 0 bases and J lost 2; bases outside the gene matches: 5. The CDR3 extends over 16 amino acids. This CDR3 reads CAWSVKLAGAQETQYF. CDR3 bases: TGTGCCTGGAGTGTTAAACTAGCGGGGGCTCAAGAGACCCAGTACTTC.

In nucleotides, the CDR3 is TGTGCCAGCAGCTTAGTACAAGACAGGGGGGTCAGTGGCTACACCTTC. Its translation is CASSLVQDRGVSGYTF. The V call is TRBV7-9, the J call TRBJ1-2; 9 nucleotides align to TRBD1. The CDR3 length is 16 residues. The junction had 10 bases not matched to a gene; V was cut back by 1 base and J by 7 bases. Per germline, CDR1 SEHNR and CDR2 FQNEAQ (reference sequence). Full variable domain (missing parts from reference TRBV7-9 and TRBJ1-2): DTGVSQNPRHKITKRGQNVTFRCDPISEHNRLYWYRQTLGQGPEFLTYFQNEAQLEKSRLLSDRFSAERPKGSFSTLEIQRTEQGDSAMYLCASSLVQDRGVSGYTFGSGTRLTVV.

This chain joins TRBV19 and TRBJ1-5; D might be TRBD1 (6 bases). Trimming removed 5 bases from V and 4 bases from J, with 12 bases in between. Germline V gene sequence: CDR1 LNHDA, CDR2 SQIVND (reference sequence). CDR3 size: 14 residues. The CDR3 is CASSVTGSNQPQHF. The DNA of the CDR3 is TGTGCCAGTAGTGTCACAGGGTCTAATCAGCCCCAGCATTTT.